These 21 T cell receptor beta chains came from one sample sequenced in a study of cytomegalovirus exposure and HLA in healthy donors. The PCR used 60 Vbeta and 13 Jbeta primers. The protocol was immunoSEQ multiplex PCR, while the TCRdb copy is restricted to in-frame clones and leaves out a portion. The sample includes some 130,000 clones, around 73% of them seen just once. Sequencing was done on a sample of PBMCs. Source of these receptors: a female donor in good health and CMV-seronegative.

This clone has a handful of counts. The rearrangement links TRBV11-2 to TRBJ2-3; possibly TRBD1 for D (6 bases). Germline V CDR1 and CDR2: SGHAT, FQNNGV. Trimming left V 8 bases short and J 3 bases short, with 12 bases between. This CDR3 spans 13 amino acids. This CDR3 is CASLHTGTDTQYF. For the CDR3, the DNA is TGTGCCAGCTTACATACAGGGACAGATACGCAGTATTTT.

V and J are TRBV7-3 and TRBJ2-1, with 10 positions matching TRBD2. This CDR3 spans 15 amino acids. After removal of 4 bases from V and 4 bases from J, the junction contained 4 bases not matched to a gene. Germline V gene data show CDR1 as SGHTA and CDR2 as FQGTGA. The CDR3 protein is CASSSGLAEYNEQFF. The CDR3 DNA follows: TGTGCCAGCAGCTCCGGACTAGCGGAATACAATGAGCAGTTCTTC.

The rearrangement joins TRBV4-3 to TRBJ2-7; 8 nucleotides align to TRBD2. The length of the CDR3 is 16 residues. Germline CDR1 reads LGHNA; CDR2 reads YSLEER. J was trimmed by 4 bases and V by 0 bases; bases with no gene match: 8. The CDR3 sequence is CASSQDSGLASYEQYF. The CDR3 DNA reads as TGCGCCAGCAGCCAAGATTCTGGACTAGCAAGTTACGAGCAGTACTTC.

This chain connects TRBV19 to TRBJ1-1, with 7 bases that match TRBD1. This CDR3 contains 14 residues. V gave up 4 bases and J gave up 1 base; unmatched junction bases: 3. Per the germline V gene, CDR1 is LNHDA and CDR2 is SQIVND (reference sequence). CDR3 DNA: TGTGCCAGTAGTAGGGACAGAAGGAACACTGAAGCTTTCTTT. Translation gives CASSRDRRNTEAFF.

There are a few counts of this clone. V and J are TRBV28 and TRBJ2-3, with TRBD2 matching over 8 bases. The CDR3 totals 17 residues. Losses at the gene ends were 3 bases for V and 2 bases for J; bases not matched to a gene: 10. Looked up from germline, CDR1 is MDHEN and CDR2 is SYDVKM. This CDR3 reads CASSFPTTSGTTDTQYF. DNA for the CDR3: TGTGCCAGCAGTTTCCCAACAACTAGCGGAACCACAGATACGCAGTATTTT.

This rearrangement joins TRBV5-6 to TRBJ1-2; TRBD1 might be the D (6 bases). The V end lost 5 bases, the J end lost 7 bases, and 15 bases lay between the germline ends. This CDR3 comprises 13 residues. Germline lookup yields CDR1 SGHDT and CDR2 YYEEEE. CDR3 in DNA: TGTGCCAGCAGGATGAGTGGGGGCGGTGGCTACACCTTC. This encodes CASRMSGGGGYTF.

The chain joins TRBV5-1 to TRBJ2-6, with TRBD1 identical over 7 bases. This CDR3 comprises 15 residues. Looked up from germline, CDR1 is SGHRS and CDR2 is YFSETQ. Trimming removed 4 bases from V and 2 bases from J; junction bases left unmatched: 3. DNA for the CDR3: TGCGCCAGCAGCCGAAGGGGGCCTGGGGCCAACGTCCTGACTTTC. Its translation is CASSRRGPGANVLTF.

The V and J genes are TRBV6-1 and TRBJ1-4; D remains unclear. The CDR3 runs to 16 residues. The germline V and J ends were trimmed by 4 bases and 0 bases, with 12 bases remaining between them. Germline CDR1 reads MNHNS; CDR2 reads SASEGT. The CDR3 DNA reads as TGTGCCAGCAGTGCCCTAAACAGTGCAACTAATGAAAAACTGTTTTTT. As protein: CASSALNSATNEKLFF.

This clone was observed a single time. The chain links TRBV27 to TRBJ1-2, with TRBD1 identical over 7 bases. Per germline, CDR1 MNHEY and CDR2 SMNVEV (reference sequence). The CDR3 length is 14 residues. V dropped 8 bases and J dropped 3; count of bases not matched to a gene: 9. The DNA for the CDR3 is TGTGCCAGCTCACGACAGGGCCAAGACTATGGCTACACCTTC. This translates into CASSRQGQDYGYTF.

CDR3: CASSPAGLATYEQYF. CDR3 sequence (DNA): TGTGCCAGCAGTCCTGCGGGACTAGCGACTTACGAGCAGTACTTC. J is TRBJ2-7 and V is TRBV6-5; TRBD2 matches 10 bases. Germline CDR1 reads MNHEY; CDR2 reads SVGAGI. This CDR3 has 15 amino acids. V dropped 5 bases and J dropped 4; count of bases not matched to a gene: 8.

CDR3 loop: CASASDRFHEQYF. The CDR3 region has the DNA TGTGCCAGCGCGTCGGACAGGTTTCACGAGCAGTACTTC. The V call is TRBV2, the J call TRBJ2-7; the match to TRBD1 covers 7 bases. Looked up from germline, CDR1 is SNHLY and CDR2 is FYNNEI. The CDR3 totals 13 residues. Germline trimming cut 8 bases from V and 5 bases from J; bases unmatched to any gene: 9.

The chain couples TRBV10-3 to TRBJ1-5; D unclear. V gave up 0 bases and J gave up 12 bases, with 15 bases separating them. The germline V gene encodes CDR1 ENHRY and CDR2 SYGVKD. This CDR3 spans 14 amino acids. The CDR3 DNA reads TGTGCCATCAGTGAGTCGAAGAACGGGTCCCGCCAGCATTTT. Its translation: CAISESKNGSRQHF.

The chain couples TRBV5-4 to TRBJ2-2; 8 bases fit TRBD2. This CDR3 has 17 residues. The germline CDR1 and CDR2 sequences are SGHNT and YYREEE (reference sequence). Unmatched junction bases numbered 14, after V lost 3 bases and J lost 7 bases. CDR3 nucleotides: TGTGCCAGCAGCTCCCGCCAAGGAGCGGGAGTGGTCGGGGAGCTGTTTTTT. It translates to CASSSRQGAGVVGELFF.

This clone has a handful of counts. The rearrangement links TRBV5-1 to TRBJ1-4; TRBD1 aligns across 8 bases. After removal of 2 bases from V and 10 bases from J, the junction contained 4 bases not matched to a gene. In germline, CDR1 is SGHRS, CDR2 YFSETQ. The CDR3 runs 13 residues. Written as DNA, the CDR3 is TGCGCCAGCAGCTTAGAGACAGGGGTAAAACTGTTTTTT. Amino acids: CASSLETGVKLFF.

This rearrangement joins TRBV2 to TRBJ2-3; 8 nucleotides match TRBD2. Unmatched junction bases numbered 9, after V lost 6 bases and J lost 1 base. The CDR3 is made up of 16 amino acids. Germline CDR1 SNHLY, CDR2 FYNNEI. The CDR3 DNA reads as TGTGCCAGCAGGGGGAAACGGGAGGGCCGCACAGATACGCAGTATTTT. Encoded protein: CASRGKREGRTDTQYF.

This chain links TRBV28 with TRBJ2-7; possibly TRBD2 for D (5 bases). This CDR3 has 15 amino acids. From germline, CDR1 is MDHEN and CDR2 SYDVKM. The ends were cut back, 6 bases at V and 5 bases at J, with 20 bases in the middle. The CDR3 loop reads CASSLLRGRADEQYF. CDR3 sequence (DNA): TGTGCCAGCAGCCTCCTCCGGGGAAGGGCCGACGAGCAGTACTTC.

The chain recombines TRBV9 with TRBJ1-3, with 9 bases aligning to TRBD1. The CDR3 has 14 residues. Trimming cost V 3 bases and J 4 bases; bases outside gene matches: 2. Germline loops: CDR1 SGDLS, CDR2 YYNGEE. The CDR3 loop is CASSEGTGGNTIYF. In DNA, the CDR3 is TGTGCCAGCAGCGAAGGGACAGGGGGAAACACCATATATTTT.

This clone came up a few times. The rearrangement uses TRBV7-7 and TRBJ2-1; D is possibly TRBD2 (5 bases). The CDR3 length is 16 residues. Germline-derived CDR1 and CDR2 are SSHAT and FNYEAQ (reference sequence). V dropped 1 base and J dropped 9 bases, with 19 bases sitting between them. CDR3 nucleotides: TGTGCCAGCAGCTTAGATCGTCCAGGAGGCTATGGTGAGCAGTTCTTC. Its protein product is CASSLDRPGGYGEQFF.

V usage is TRBV11-2 and J usage is TRBJ1-1, with a possible D match to TRBD1 (6 bases). Per the germline V gene, CDR1 is SGHAT and CDR2 is FQNNGV. The CDR3 runs to 13 residues. V lost 4 bases and J lost 3, with 9 bases in between. Written as DNA, the CDR3 is TGTGCCAGCAGCTCGGCAGGGGACACTGAAGCTTTCTTT. Translating gives CASSSAGDTEAFF.

The rearrangement uses TRBV14 and TRBJ1-2; 7 bases match TRBD1. V was clipped by 6 bases and J by 4 bases; unmatched bases: 8. Germline-derived CDR1 and CDR2 are SGHDN and FVKESK. CDR3 length: 14 amino acids. CDR3 sequence (DNA): TGTGCCAGCAGTCCAACAGGGGCCCTCTATGGCTACACCTTC. It translates to CASSPTGALYGYTF.

This rearrangement joins TRBV5-4 to TRBJ2-1, with D maybe TRBD2 (5 bases). The CDR3 runs 13 residues. The germline V gene encodes CDR1 SGHNT and CDR2 YYREEE (reference sequence). Trimming shortened V by 1 base and J by 4 bases, and 6 bases separated the two germline ends. CDR3 sequence reads: CASSLRTYNEQFF. The CDR3 DNA reads TGTGCCAGCAGCTTGCGGACTTACAATGAGCAGTTCTTC.